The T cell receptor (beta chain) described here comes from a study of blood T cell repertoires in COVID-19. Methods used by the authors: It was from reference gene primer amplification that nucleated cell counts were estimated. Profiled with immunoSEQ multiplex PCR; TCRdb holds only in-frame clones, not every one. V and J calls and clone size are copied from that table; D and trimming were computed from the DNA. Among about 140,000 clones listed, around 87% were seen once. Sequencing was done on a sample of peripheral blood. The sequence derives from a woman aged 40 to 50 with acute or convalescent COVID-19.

The CDR3 region is CASSIDGSGRALSTDTQYF. In nucleotides, the CDR3 is TGTGCCAGTAGTATAGACGGTAGCGGGAGGGCCTTAAGCACAGATACGCAGTATTTT. This chain connects TRBV19 to TRBJ2-3, with 11 bases matching TRBD2. The germline gives CDR1 LNHDA, CDR2 SQIVND (reference sequence). J was trimmed by 0 bases and V by 0 bases; bases with no gene match: 8. The CDR3 totals 19 residues.